The T cell receptor beta chain under discussion was sequenced for a study of cytomegalovirus exposure and HLA in healthy donors. This clone came up once. CDR3 length: 16 residues. Germline-derived CDR1 and CDR2 are SGHNT and YYREEE (reference sequence). The ends lost 4 bases at V and 6 bases at J; junction bases unmatched: 11. In the PCR, 60 Vbeta and 13 Jbeta primers were used. Sequencing used immunoSEQ multiplex PCR; TCRdb keeps in-frame clones, though not all of them. The profile shows over 100,000 clones, 60% to 80% of them singletons. This chain connects TRBV5-4 to TRBJ2-7, with 12 positions matching TRBD2. The sequencing input was PBMCs. The clonotype originates from a female donor in good health and CMV-seronegative. In DNA, the CDR3 is TGTGCCAGCAGCAGAGCGACTAGCGGGAGAAGAGGCGAGCAGTACTTC. Translating it yields CASSRATSGRRGEQYF.